The T cell receptor beta chain described here comes from a study of OX40 agonist ivuxolimab in advanced cancers. For the study at large: Eligibility rules accepted prior anti-PD-1, anti-PD-L1 or anti-CTLA-4 therapy, and around 38% had some.

General study findings and limits: In the 0.1 to 3.0 mg/kg range, CD4+ and CD8+ blood T cells had expanded clonally by week 6.

The investigators sampled blood at baseline, at cycle 4 day 1, and at cycle 7 day 1. About this clone itself: As yet, its antigen is unknown.

V was trimmed by 6 bases and J by 1 base, leaving 9 bases between them. Germline CDR1 SQVTM, CDR2 ANQGSEA. The CDR3 has 12 residues. Some clones are missing from TCRdb's copy, which holds only in-frame ones; the method was immunoSEQ multiplex PCR. The data contain roughly 90,000 clones, 70% to 90% of them singletons. This clonotype was obtained from an adult with an advanced solid tumor such as melanoma, head and neck, liver or kidney cancer. The chain combines TRBV29-1 with TRBJ1-2; D gene ambiguous. The material sequenced was CD4+ or CD8+ T cells sorted from blood, taken in a trial of the OX40 agonist ivuxolimab. This CDR3 reads CSVGGFNYGYTF. CDR3 sequence (DNA): TGCAGCGTGGGTGGCTTTAACTATGGCTACACCTTC.